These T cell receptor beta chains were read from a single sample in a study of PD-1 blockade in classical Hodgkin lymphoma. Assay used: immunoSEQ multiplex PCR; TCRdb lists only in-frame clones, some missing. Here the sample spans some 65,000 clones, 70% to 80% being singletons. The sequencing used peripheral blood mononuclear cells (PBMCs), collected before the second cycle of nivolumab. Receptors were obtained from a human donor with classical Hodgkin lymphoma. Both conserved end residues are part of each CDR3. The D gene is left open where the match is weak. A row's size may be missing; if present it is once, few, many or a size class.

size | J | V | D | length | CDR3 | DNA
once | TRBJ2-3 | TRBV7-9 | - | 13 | CASSLDTTDTQYF | TGTGCCAGCAGCTTAGACACCACAGATACGCAGTATTTT
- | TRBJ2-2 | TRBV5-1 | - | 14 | CASSFPGVTGELFF | TGCGCCAGCAGCTTTCCAGGGGTAACCGGGGAGCTGTTTTTT
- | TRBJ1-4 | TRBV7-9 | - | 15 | CASSLALGSTEKLFF | TGTGCCAGCAGCTTAGCGCTGGGATCAACCGAAAAACTGTTTTTT
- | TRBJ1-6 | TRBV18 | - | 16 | CASSPEANTNNSPLHF | TGTGCCAGCTCACCAGAGGCCAACACTAATAATTCACCCCTCCACTTT
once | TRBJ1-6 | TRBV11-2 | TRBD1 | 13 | CASSLTGEWGLHF | TGTGCCAGCAGCTTGACAGGGGAATGGGGCCTCCACTTT
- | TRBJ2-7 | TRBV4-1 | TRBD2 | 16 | CASRKDPGGGVYEQYF | TGCGCCAGCAGAAAAGATCCCGGGGGAGGGGTCTACGAGCAGTACTTC
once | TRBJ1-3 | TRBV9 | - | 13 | CASSVEGGNTIYF | TGTGCCAGCAGCGTAGAGGGGGGAAACACCATATATTTT
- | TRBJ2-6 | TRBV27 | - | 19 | CASSALGYRGISGANVLTF | TGTGCCAGCAGCGCGCTGGGTTACCGGGGGATCTCTGGGGCCAACGTCCTGACTTTC
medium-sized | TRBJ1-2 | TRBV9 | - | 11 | CASSYQGGYTF | TGTGCCAGCAGCTACCAGGGGGGCTACACCTTC
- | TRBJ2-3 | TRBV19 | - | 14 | CASRLTGITDTQYF | TGTGCCAGTAGGTTGACAGGCATCACAGATACGCAGTATTTT
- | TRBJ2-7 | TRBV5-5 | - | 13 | CASSFGTLNEQYF | TGTGCCAGCAGCTTCGGGACACTAAACGAGCAGTACTTC
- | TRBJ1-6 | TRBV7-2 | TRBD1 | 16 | CASSQKTGGMNSPLHF | TGTGCCAGCAGCCAAAAAACAGGGGGCATGAATTCACCCCTCCACTTT
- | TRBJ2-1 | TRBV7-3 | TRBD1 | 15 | CASSAGTGNYNEQFF | TGTGCCAGCTCCGCCGGGACAGGGAACTACAATGAGCAGTTCTTC
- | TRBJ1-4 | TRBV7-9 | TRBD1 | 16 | CASSSNSGQVNEKLFF | TGTGCCAGCAGTTCGAATTCGGGACAGGTGAATGAAAAACTGTTTTTT
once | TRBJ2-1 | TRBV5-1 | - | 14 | CASSSMPQQNEQFF | TGCGCCAGCAGCTCCATGCCCCAACAAAATGAGCAGTTCTTC
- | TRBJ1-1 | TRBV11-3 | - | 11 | CASSLGTEAFF | TGTGCCAGCAGCTTAGGCACTGAAGCTTTCTTT
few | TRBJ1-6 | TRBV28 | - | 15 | CASSSNSAVNSPLHF | TGTGCCAGCAGTTCCAACTCTGCCGTGAATTCACCCCTCCACTTT
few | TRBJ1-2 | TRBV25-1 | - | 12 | CASSPGHDGYTF | TGTGCCAGCAGTCCCGGACATGATGGCTACACCTTC
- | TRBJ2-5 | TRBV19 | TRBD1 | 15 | CASSTGGMRGETQYF | TGTGCCAGTTCGACAGGGGGCATGCGGGGAGAGACCCAGTACTTC
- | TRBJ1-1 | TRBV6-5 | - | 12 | CASGEVNTEAFF | TGTGCCAGCGGAGAGGTGAACACTGAAGCTTTCTTT
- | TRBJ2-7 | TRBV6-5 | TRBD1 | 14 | CAVQRTGDYYEQYF | TGTGCCGTCCAACGGACAGGAGATTACTACGAGCAGTACTTC
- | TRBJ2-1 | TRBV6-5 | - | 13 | CASSLDRYNEQFF | TGTGCCAGCAGCCTGGACAGATACAATGAGCAGTTCTTC
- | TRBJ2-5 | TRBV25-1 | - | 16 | CASSSSKVGGKETQYF | TGTGCCAGCAGTTCCAGCAAGGTGGGGGGTAAAGAGACCCAGTACTTC
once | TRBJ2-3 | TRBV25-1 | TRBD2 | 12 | CASSASSGKQYF | TGTGCCAGCTCCGCTTCTAGCGGGAAGCAGTATTTT
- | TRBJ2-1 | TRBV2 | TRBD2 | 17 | CASSVLVASGSVNEQFF | TGTGCCAGCAGTGTATTGGTGGCTAGCGGGAGTGTCAATGAGCAGTTCTTC
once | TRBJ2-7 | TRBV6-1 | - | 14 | CAGRPGPSSYEQYF | TGTGCCGGCCGCCCGGGTCCTAGCTCCTACGAGCAGTACTTC
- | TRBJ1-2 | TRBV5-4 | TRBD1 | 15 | CASSRPGQGPYGYTF | TGTGCCAGCAGCCGGCCGGGACAGGGGCCTTATGGCTACACCTTC
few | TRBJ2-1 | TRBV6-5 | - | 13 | CASSLDSYNEQFF | TGTGCCAGCAGTTTAGACAGCTACAATGAGCAGTTCTTC
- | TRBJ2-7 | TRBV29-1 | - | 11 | CSVETVSEQYF | TGCAGCGTTGAGACCGTAAGCGAGCAGTACTTC
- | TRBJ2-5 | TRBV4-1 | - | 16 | CASSQDATTAGRTQYF | TGCGCCAGCAGCCAAGATGCCACAACCGCGGGTAGGACCCAGTACTTC
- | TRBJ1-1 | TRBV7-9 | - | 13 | CASSANVGTEAFF | TGTGCCAGCAGCGCTAACGTGGGCACTGAAGCTTTCTTT